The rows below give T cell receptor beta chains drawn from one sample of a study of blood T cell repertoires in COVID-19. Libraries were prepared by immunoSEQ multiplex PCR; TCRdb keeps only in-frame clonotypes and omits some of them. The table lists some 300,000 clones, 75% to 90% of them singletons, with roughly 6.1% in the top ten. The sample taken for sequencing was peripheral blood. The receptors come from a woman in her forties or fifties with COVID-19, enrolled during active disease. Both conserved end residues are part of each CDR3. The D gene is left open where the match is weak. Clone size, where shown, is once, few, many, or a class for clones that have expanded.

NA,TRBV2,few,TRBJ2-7,TGTGCCAGCAGGGTCCCGTGGGCGTCGACCTACGAGCAGTACTTC,CASRVPWASTYEQYF
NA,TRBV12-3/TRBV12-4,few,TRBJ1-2,TGTGCCAGCAGTTTAGTCCCAGGGGACGGCTACACCTTC,CASSLVPGDGYTF
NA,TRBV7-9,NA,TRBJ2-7,TGTGCCAGCAGCTCTGGGGGGGGGCGAGGCACCTACGAGCAGTACTTC,CASSSGGGRGTYEQYF
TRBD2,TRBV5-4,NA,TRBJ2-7,TGTGCCAGCAGCCGTGGACTAGCGGTCTCCTACGAGCAGTACTTC,CASSRGLAVSYEQYF
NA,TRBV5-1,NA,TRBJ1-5,TGCGCCAGCAGCTCACGTCCAGGGGCGGATCAGCCCCAGCATTTT,CASSSRPGADQPQHF
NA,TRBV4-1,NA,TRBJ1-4,TGCGCCAGCAGCCATGCTGGCCCGGGAAGGGGGAATGAAAAACTGTTTTTT,CASSHAGPGRGNEKLFF
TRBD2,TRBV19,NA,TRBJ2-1,TGTGCCAGTAGCCTCCAGACTAGCGGGAAAGGCGAGCAGTTCTTC,CASSLQTSGKGEQFF
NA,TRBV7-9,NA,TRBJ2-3,TGTGCCAGCAGCCTCGGTCTGAGGGCTATTCGGGATACGCAGTATTTT,CASSLGLRAIRDTQYF
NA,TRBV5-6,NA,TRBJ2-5,TGTGCCAGCAGCTCCGGATTGACTAGTTCCATAGGGACCCAGTACTTC,CASSSGLTSSIGTQYF
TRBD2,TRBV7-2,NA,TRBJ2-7,TGTGCCAGCAGCTTAGTTGGCGGGAGGTTCTACGAGCAGTACTTC,CASSLVGGRFYEQYF
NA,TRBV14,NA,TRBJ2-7,TGTGCCAGCAGCCAAGACCCAGGGTACGAGCAGTACTTC,CASSQDPGYEQYF
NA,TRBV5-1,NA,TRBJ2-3,TGCGCCAGCAGCTTGTTTAGCCATTCCACAGATACGCAGTATTTT,CASSLFSHSTDTQYF
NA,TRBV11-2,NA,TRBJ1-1,TGTGCCAGCAGCGACCGACACATGAACACTGAAGCTTTCTTT,CASSDRHMNTEAFF
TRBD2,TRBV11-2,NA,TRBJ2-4,TGTGCCAGCAGCTTTAGCGGGAGGGCCCGAGCGACGAACATTCAGTACTTC,CASSFSGRARATNIQYF
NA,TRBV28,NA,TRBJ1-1,TGTGCCAGCAGTTTATCCGGAGCGGGTTCCCCTGAAGCTTTCTTT,CASSLSGAGSPEAFF
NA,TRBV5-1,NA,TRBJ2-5,TGCGCCAGCAGCCCAACCAGGGGCGGGGAGACCCAGTACTTC,CASSPTRGGETQYF
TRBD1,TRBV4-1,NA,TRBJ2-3,TGCGCCAGCAGCCAAGTGGAGCTGGGGACAGGGAAGACAGATACGCAGTATTTT,CASSQVELGTGKTDTQYF
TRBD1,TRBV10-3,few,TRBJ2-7,TGTGCCATCAGCACCCGGGACAGGGACGAGCAGTACTTC,CAISTRDRDEQYF
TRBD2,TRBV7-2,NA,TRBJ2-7,TGTGCCAGCAGCTTAACGGGAGGGCCGGGGGAGCAGTACTTC,CASSLTGGPGEQYF
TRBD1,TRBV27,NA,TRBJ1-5,TGTGCCAGCAGTTTAACAGGGGCGGGTCAGCCCCAGCATTTT,CASSLTGAGQPQHF
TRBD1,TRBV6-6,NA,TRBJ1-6,TGTGCCAGCAGTCGCAATACAGGGGCCGATTCACCCCTCCACTTT,CASSRNTGADSPLHF
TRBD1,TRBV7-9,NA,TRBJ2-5,TGTGCCAGCAGCGGGGACAGGGTGGGGACCCAGTACTTC,CASSGDRVGTQYF
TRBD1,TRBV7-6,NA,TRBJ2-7,TGTGCCAGCAGCTTAGATGCAGGGGGCTACGAGCAGTACTTC,CASSLDAGGYEQYF
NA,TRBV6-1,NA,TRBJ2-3,TGTGCCAGCAGTGAAAGGACGGGAGAGCTCACAGATACGCAGTATTTT,CASSERTGELTDTQYF
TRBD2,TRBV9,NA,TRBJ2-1,TGTGCCAGCAGCGTATATAGCGGGAGCCCCTACAATGAGCAGTTCTTC,CASSVYSGSPYNEQFF
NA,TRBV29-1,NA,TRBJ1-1,TGCAGCGTTGACTTAGGAGGGTTGATGACTGAAGCTTTCTTT,CSVDLGGLMTEAFF
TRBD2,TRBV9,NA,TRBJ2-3,TGTGCCAGCAGCGTAGAAAGCGGGAGGGTTGCAGATACGCAGTATTTT,CASSVESGRVADTQYF
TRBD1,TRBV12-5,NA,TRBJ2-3,TGTGCTAGTGGTTGGGGACAGGTTGACACAGATACGCAGTATTTT,CASGWGQVDTDTQYF
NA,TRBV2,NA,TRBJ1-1,TGTGCCAGCAGTGCATCTCACATGAACACTGAAGCTTTCTTT,CASSASHMNTEAFF
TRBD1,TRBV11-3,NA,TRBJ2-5,TGTGCCAGCAGCTTAGGGCTCGGGGACAGACAAGAGACCCAGTACTTC,CASSLGLGDRQETQYF
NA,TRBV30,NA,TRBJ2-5,TGTGCCTGGAGTGGGCCCCACTCGGGAGAGACCCAGTACTTC,CAWSGPHSGETQYF
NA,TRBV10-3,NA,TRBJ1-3,TGTGCCATCAGCCAGGATTTCTCTGGAAACACCATATATTTT,CAISQDFSGNTIYF
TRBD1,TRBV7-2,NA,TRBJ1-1,TGTGCCAGCAGTGGACAGGCAAACACTGAAGCTTTCTTT,CASSGQANTEAFF
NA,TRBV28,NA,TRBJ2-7,TGTGCCAGCAGCCTAACGGGTCTCTCCTACGAGCAGTACTTC,CASSLTGLSYEQYF
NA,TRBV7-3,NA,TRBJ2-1,TGTGCCAGCAGCCAAAGTCTAGGCTCCTACAATGAGCAGTTCTTC,CASSQSLGSYNEQFF
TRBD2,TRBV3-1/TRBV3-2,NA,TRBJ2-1,TGTGCCAGCAGCCAAAGTGCCGGGAGGAATGAGCAGTTCTTC,CASSQSAGRNEQFF
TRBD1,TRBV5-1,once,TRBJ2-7,TGCGCCAGCAGTAGAGGAACAGGGGGCGTCCAATTCGAGCAGTACTTC,CASSRGTGGVQFEQYF
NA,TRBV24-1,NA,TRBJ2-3,TGTGCCACCAGTGATTCCCGGAGAAGCACAGATACGCAGTATTTT,CATSDSRRSTDTQYF
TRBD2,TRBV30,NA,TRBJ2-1,TGTGCCTTTTTCCCCCCAGCGGGAGTGAGGAATGAGCAGTTCTTC,CAFFPPAGVRNEQFF
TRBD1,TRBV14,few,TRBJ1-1,TGTGCCAGCAGCCTCAACTCCGGGACAGCGAACACTGAAGCTTTCTTT,CASSLNSGTANTEAFF
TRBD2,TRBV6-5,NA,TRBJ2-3,TGTGCCAGCAGACGAGGGAGGGGAATAGATACGCAGTATTTT,CASRRGRGIDTQYF
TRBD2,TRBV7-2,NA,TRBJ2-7,TGTGCCAGCAGCTTAGAACTTCTAGCGGGACCGTACGAGCAGTACTTC,CASSLELLAGPYEQYF
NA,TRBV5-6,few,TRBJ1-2,TGTGCCAGCAGCTTGGGTCTTGGCTACACCTTC,CASSLGLGYTF
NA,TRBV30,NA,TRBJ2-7,TGTGCCTGGAGTGTACAGGCCTACGAGCAGTACTTC,CAWSVQAYEQYF
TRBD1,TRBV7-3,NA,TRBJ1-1,TGTGCCAGCAGCTTACCGCAGGGGGTAGCTTTCTTT,CASSLPQGVAFF
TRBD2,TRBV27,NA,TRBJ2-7,TGTGCCAGCAGTTTTCGAGTGGGACTAGCGGGGAACTACGAGCAGTACTTC,CASSFRVGLAGNYEQYF
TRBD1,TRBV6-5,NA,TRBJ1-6,TGTGCCAGCAGTCCCGACAGGGGTAATTCACCCCTCCACTTT,CASSPDRGNSPLHF
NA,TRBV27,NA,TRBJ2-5,TGTGCCAGCAGTTTACATTTCCGGGAGACCCAGTACTTC,CASSLHFRETQYF
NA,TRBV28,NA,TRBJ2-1,TGTGCCAGCAGTCCCGGGTACAATGAGCAGTTCTTC,CASSPGYNEQFF